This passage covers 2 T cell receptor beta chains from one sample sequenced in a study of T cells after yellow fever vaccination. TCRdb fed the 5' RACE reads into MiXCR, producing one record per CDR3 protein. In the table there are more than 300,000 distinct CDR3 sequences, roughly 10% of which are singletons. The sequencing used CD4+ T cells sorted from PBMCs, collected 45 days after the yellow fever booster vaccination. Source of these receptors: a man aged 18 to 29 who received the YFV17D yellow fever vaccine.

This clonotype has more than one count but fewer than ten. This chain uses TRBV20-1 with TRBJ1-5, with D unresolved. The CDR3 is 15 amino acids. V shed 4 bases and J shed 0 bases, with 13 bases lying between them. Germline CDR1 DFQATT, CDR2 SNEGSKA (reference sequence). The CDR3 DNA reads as TGCAGTGCTAAAGGAAGACGCCATAGCAATCAGCCCCAGCATTTT. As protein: CSAKGRRHSNQPQHF.

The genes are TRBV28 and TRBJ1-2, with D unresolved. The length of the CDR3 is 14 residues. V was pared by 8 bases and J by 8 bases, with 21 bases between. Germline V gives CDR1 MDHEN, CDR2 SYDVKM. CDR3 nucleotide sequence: TGTGCCAGCCGGAACAGTGCCCTTAAACACGGCTACACCTTC. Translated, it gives CASRNSALKHGYTF.